The entry below gives a single TCR beta chain sequence along with its context. One junction end disagrees with the germline gene, perhaps due to a read error. The data originate from a study of tumor and adjacent non-tumor tissue in lung cancer. Background on the study: On average, productive TCRbeta reads reached about 4 million per sample.

A modified ARM-PCR protocol with three rounds of nested PCR amplified TCRbeta. TCRdb used MiXCR to reprocess the multiplex PCR reads, holding one entry per CDR3 protein. The table has 60,000 to 100,000 distinct CDR3 sequences, just over 75% seen once. CDR3 length: 12 residues. RNA was extracted from bulk tissue without any cell sorting. More than 3 cm separated this lung sample from the edge of the tumor. Sequenced sample: distant non-tumor lung tissue. The gene calls are TRBV6-7 and TRBJ2-7, with TRBD1 as a possible D gene (5 bases). TRBV6-7 is flagged as an ORF with uncertain function. The TCR sequence derives from an older man with non-small cell lung cancer. The CDR3 loop reads CVSSYRQYDQYF. The CDR3 nucleotides are TGTGTCAGCAGTTACAGGCAATACGACCAGTACTTC.